The source of this T cell receptor beta chain is a study of blood T cell repertoires in COVID-19. TCRdb's table, derived via immunoSEQ multiplex PCR, lists solely in-frame clones and lacks some. The table includes about 360,000 clones, 86% detected once. Enrollment of patients from Seattle took place during active infection, with longitudinal follow-up. This sequence originates from a woman aged 55 to 70 with COVID-19, enrolled during active disease. Material for sequencing was peripheral blood.

This CDR3 is CASSPGGFYTF. The CDR3 nucleotides read TGTGCCAGCAGCCCGGGGGGGTTCTACACCTTC. V and J are TRBV7-8 and TRBJ1-2; TRBD1 might be the D (5 bases). Trimming left V 5 bases short and J 10 bases short, with 11 bases between. The germline V gene has CDR1 SGHVS and CDR2 FQNEAQ. CDR3 size: 11 residues.